What follows is one T cell receptor (beta chain) and its context. Its antigen is not known. Sequencing of DNA taken from cultured CD4+ T cells relied on the Oncomine TCR Beta short-read assay. Genomic DNA was drawn out of CD4+ T cells grown in culture. TCRdb re-analysed the PCR reads in MiXCR, keeping a single row per CDR3 protein. The sample yields some 17,000 distinct CDR3 sequences, under 55% seen once. This entry belongs to a study of vaccination and CD4 T cells after COVID-19. The ends were cut back, 1 base at V and 8 bases at J, with 17 bases in the middle. Germline CDR1 and CDR2: SNHLY and FYNNEI. The CDR3 contains 15 residues. Treatment indicated: 10-day PBMC culture with coronavirus spike peptide pools or control peptides (ViraFEST assay).

This sample comprised CD4+ T cells from blood, cultured in vitro, obtained before SARS-CoV-2 vaccination. This sequence was found in a human donor who received a COVID-19 vaccine. The genes are TRBV2 and TRBJ1-2, with D possibly matching TRBD1 (5 bases). CDR3 sequence reads: CASSEVGALEGGYTF. CDR3 sequence (DNA): TGTGCCAGCAGTGAAGTCGGGGCTCTAGAGGGGGGCTACACCTTC.